This TCR beta chain emerged from a study of cytomegalovirus exposure and HLA in healthy donors. Study context: Findings of an earlier analysis included roughly 110 million unique TCR beta sequences from roughly 180 million T cells.

Germline CDR1 reads SGHKS; CDR2 reads YYEKEE (reference sequence). J was trimmed by 3 bases and V by 4 bases; bases with no gene match: 3. The CDR3 consists of 14 residues. Study-wide results and caveats: Most TCR beta V segments were productive about 87% or about 30% of the time in an earlier analysis. Researchers reported in a later analysis that a missense DCLRE1C variant was tied to TCR beta V- and J-gene trimming.

At the time of sampling, donors were nominally healthy, though unrecorded immune exposures were likely. Note on this clone: Its antigen remains unknown.

Both 60 Vbeta primers and 13 Jbeta primers went into the PCR. Repertoires were generated with immunoSEQ multiplex PCR, while TCRdb's copy carries only in-frame clones and drops some. The sample yields about 130,000 clones, 80% to 85% seen once. The receptor comes from a boy between 10 and 17 years old in good health and CMV-seronegative. The genes are TRBV5-5 and TRBJ2-3; 9 nucleotides line up with TRBD2. Sequencing used PBMCs. The CDR3 loop reads CASSLTSGTDTQYF. The CDR3 bases are TGTGCCAGCAGCCTGACTAGCGGAACAGATACGCAGTATTTT.